This T cell receptor (beta chain) was recorded in a study of cytomegalovirus exposure and HLA in healthy donors. About the study: About 85 million unique TCR sequences came from HLA-typed donors in an early release.

The study's findings and limits: By a later analysis, the bulk of CMV-associated TCR beta chains appeared HLA-restricted.

V was trimmed by 1 base and J by 6 bases, leaving 19 bases between them. The CDR3 consists of 16 residues. Per germline, CDR1 SGHNT and CDR2 YYREEE (reference sequence). The PCR ran on 60 Vbeta and 13 Jbeta primers. Only in-frame clones appear in the TCRdb table, and some are missing; sequencing was by immunoSEQ multiplex PCR. The sample holds more than 30,000 clones, 74% seen once. With regard to this clone: What it recognizes is unknown.

This rearrangement joins TRBV5-4 to TRBJ1-1, with D possibly being TRBD1 (5 bases). Material: PBMCs. This receptor was taken from a man aged 25 to 40 in good health and CMV-seronegative. Written as DNA, the CDR3 is TGTGCCAGCAGCTTGAGGATCGGGGGACCAGGCTCTGAAGCTTTCTTT. It translates to CASSLRIGGPGSEAFF.